Shown below are 6 T cell receptor beta chains from a single sample sequenced in a study of shared clonotypes between healthy human individuals. TCRdb's table, derived via immunoSEQ multiplex PCR, lists solely in-frame clones and lacks some. The sample includes approximately 1.5 million clones, approximately 98.5% of them seen just once. Sequenced: naive CD4+ T cells sorted from blood. The subset is: CD45RA+ positively selected. Receptors were obtained from a man younger than 40 in good health.

CDR3 nucleotides: TGTGCCAGCAGACCGAAACCGGGACTAGCGGGAGAGCAGTACTTC. Encoded protein: CASRPKPGLAGEQYF. This chain connects TRBV27 to TRBJ2-7; 13 nucleotides align to TRBD2. Unmatched junction bases numbered 9, after V lost 6 bases and J lost 7 bases. The CDR3 runs to 15 residues. Germline V gene data show CDR1 as MNHEY and CDR2 as SMNVEV (reference sequence).

This chain uses TRBV18 with TRBJ1-2; 7 nucleotides line up with TRBD1. Germline V gene lookup returns CDR1 KGHSH and CDR2 LQKENI. The V gene end was trimmed by 0 bases and the J gene end by 2 bases; junction bases not matched to a gene: 6. The CDR3 has 16 amino acids. This chain's CDR3 is CASSPPGQLLNYGYTF. CDR3 DNA sequence: TGTGCCAGCTCACCACCGGGACAGCTACTAAACTATGGCTACACCTTC. The complete variable domain, with remaining parts taken from reference TRBV18 and TRBJ1-2, reads NAGVMQNPRHLVRRRGQEARLRCSPMKGHSHVYWYRQLPEEGLKFMVYLQKENIIDESGMPKERFSAEFPKEGPSILRIQQVVRGDSAAYFCASSPPGQLLNYGYTFGSGTRLTVV.

This clone has just one count. CDR3 amino acids: CASSLGPGGKRDLYEQFF. The CDR3 coding sequence is TGTGCCAGCAGCTTGGGGCCGGGGGGGAAGCGGGATCTCTATGAGCAGTTCTTC. V and J are TRBV5-4 and TRBJ2-1; 8 bases line up with TRBD2. Germline-derived CDR1 and CDR2 are SGHNT and YYREEE (reference sequence). V shed 0 bases, J shed 8 bases, and the junction held 16 bases outside the gene matches. The CDR3 consists of 18 residues.

The rearrangement uses TRBV18 and TRBJ2-7; 10 bases are shared with TRBD1. The germline V gene has CDR1 KGHSH and CDR2 LQKENI. The V and J ends lost 8 bases and 3 bases, in that order; junction bases with no gene match: 4. This CDR3 is 13 amino acids long. In DNA, the CDR3 is TGTGCCAGCGCCCGGGACAGGGGCTACGAGCAGTACTTC. Its translation: CASARDRGYEQYF.

This sequence joins TRBV5-6 and TRBJ1-1, with D uncertain. The germline V gene encodes CDR1 SGHDT and CDR2 YYEEEE. There are 13 residues in the CDR3. The V and J ends lost 1 base and 5 bases respectively, with 9 bases between them. The CDR3 DNA is TGTGCCAGCAGCTTGTTCCAGGTGACTGAAGCTTTCTTT. This encodes CASSLFQVTEAFF.

V usage is TRBV9 and J usage is TRBJ2-1, with 10 bases matching TRBD2. The V gene's germline CDR1 is SGDLS and CDR2 YYNGEE. J gave up 8 bases and V 3 bases, and 8 bases lay outside the gene matches. The CDR3 is made up of 15 amino acids. In DNA, the CDR3 is TGTGCCAGCAGCGCTAGCGGGAGTGTTTTTGATGAGCAGTTCTTC. Encoded protein: CASSASGSVFDEQFF.